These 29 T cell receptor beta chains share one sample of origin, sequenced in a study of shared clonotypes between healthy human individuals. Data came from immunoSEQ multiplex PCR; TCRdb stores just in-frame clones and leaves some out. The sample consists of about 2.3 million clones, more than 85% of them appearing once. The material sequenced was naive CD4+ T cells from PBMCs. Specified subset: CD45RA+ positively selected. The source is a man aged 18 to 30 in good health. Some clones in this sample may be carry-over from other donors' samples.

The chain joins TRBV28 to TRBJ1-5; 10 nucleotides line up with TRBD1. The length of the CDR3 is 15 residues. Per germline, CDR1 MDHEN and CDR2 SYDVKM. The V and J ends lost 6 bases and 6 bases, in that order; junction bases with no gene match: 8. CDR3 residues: CASSSGQGVTQPQHF. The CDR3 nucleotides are TGTGCCAGCAGCTCCGGACAGGGGGTGACTCAGCCCCAGCATTTT.

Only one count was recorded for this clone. CDR3 protein: CASTTSGRGDTIYF. The DNA of the CDR3 is TGTGCCAGCACCACGTCGGGGAGGGGGGATACCATATATTTT. This chain links TRBV2 with TRBJ1-3; D may be TRBD1 (6 bases). With 7 bases removed from V and 10 bases from J, the gap between germline ends came to 20 bases. The CDR3 contains 14 residues. CDR1 and CDR2 from the germline V gene are SNHLY and FYNNEI. Using reference TRBV2 and TRBJ1-3 for the parts outside the CDR3, the full variable domain is EPEVTQTPSHQVTQMGQEVILRCVPISNHLYFYWYRQILGQKVEFLVSFYNNEISEKSEIFDDQFSVERPDGSNFTLKIRSTKLEDSAMYFCASTTSGRGDTIYFGEGSWLTVV.

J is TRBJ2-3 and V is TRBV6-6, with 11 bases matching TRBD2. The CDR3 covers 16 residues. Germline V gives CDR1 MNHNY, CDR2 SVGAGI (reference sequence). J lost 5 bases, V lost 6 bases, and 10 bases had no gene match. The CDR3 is CASSTPDSGRGDTQYF. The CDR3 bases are TGTGCCAGCAGCACGCCAGATAGCGGGAGGGGAGATACGCAGTATTTT.

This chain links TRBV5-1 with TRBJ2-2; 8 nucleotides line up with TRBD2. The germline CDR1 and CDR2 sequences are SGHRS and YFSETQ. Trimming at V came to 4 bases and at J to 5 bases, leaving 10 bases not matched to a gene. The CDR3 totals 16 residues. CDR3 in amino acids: CASSPLGTRVTGELFF. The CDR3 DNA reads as TGCGCCAGCAGCCCTCTAGGGACTAGAGTAACCGGGGAGCTGTTTTTT.

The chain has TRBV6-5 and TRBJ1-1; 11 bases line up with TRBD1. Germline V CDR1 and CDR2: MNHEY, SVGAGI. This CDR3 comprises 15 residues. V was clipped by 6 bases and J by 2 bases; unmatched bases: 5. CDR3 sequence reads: CASSRRTGGNTEAFF. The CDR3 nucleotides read TGTGCCAGCAGCCGACGGACAGGGGGCAACACTGAAGCTTTCTTT.

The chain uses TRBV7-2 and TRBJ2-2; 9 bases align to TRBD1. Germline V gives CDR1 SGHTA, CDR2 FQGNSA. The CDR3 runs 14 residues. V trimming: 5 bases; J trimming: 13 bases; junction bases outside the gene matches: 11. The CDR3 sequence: CASSTRTGEGGLFF. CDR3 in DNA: TGTGCCAGCAGCACCCGGACAGGGGAGGGTGGGCTGTTTTTT.

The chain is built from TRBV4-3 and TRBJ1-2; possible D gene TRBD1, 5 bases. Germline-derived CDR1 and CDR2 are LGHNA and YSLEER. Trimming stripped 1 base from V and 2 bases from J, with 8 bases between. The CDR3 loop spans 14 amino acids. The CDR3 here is CASSQAGKNYGYTF. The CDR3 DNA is TGCGCCAGCAGCCAAGCAGGGAAAAACTATGGCTACACCTTC.

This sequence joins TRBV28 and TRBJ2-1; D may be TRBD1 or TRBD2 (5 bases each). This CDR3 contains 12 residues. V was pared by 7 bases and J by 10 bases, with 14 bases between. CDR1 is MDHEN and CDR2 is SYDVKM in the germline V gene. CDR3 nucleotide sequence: TGTGCCAGCAATCTATCAGGGAGAGAGCAGTTCTTC. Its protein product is CASNLSGREQFF.

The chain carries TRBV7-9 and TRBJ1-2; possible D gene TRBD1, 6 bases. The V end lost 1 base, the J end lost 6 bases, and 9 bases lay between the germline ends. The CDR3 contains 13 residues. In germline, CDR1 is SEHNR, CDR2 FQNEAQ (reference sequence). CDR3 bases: TGTGCCAGCAGCTTAGTCAACAGGGATGGCTACACCTTC. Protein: CASSLVNRDGYTF.

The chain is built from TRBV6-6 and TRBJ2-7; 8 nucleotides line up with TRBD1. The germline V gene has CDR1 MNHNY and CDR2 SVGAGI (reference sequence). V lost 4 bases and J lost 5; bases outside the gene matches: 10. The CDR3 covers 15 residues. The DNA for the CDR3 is TGTGCCAGCAGTTCCCCCCGGGACAGGTCCCACGAGCAGTACTTC. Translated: CASSSPRDRSHEQYF.

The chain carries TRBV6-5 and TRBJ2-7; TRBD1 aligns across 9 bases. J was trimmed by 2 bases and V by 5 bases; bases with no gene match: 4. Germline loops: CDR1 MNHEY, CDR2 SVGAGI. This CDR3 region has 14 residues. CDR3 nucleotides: TGTGCCAGCAGTCCCCGGACAGGGGCCTACGAGCAGTACTTC. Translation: CASSPRTGAYEQYF.

The chain's CDR3 is CASSVSGVNTGELFF. CDR3 in DNA: TGTGCCAGCAGCGTATCCGGCGTGAACACCGGGGAGCTGTTTTTT. The chain employs TRBV9 and TRBJ2-2; D is unresolved. The V gene's germline CDR1 is SGDLS and CDR2 YYNGEE. Trimming left V 1 base short and J 1 base short, with 8 bases between. The CDR3 loop spans 15 amino acids.

The CDR3 loop is CASSIQQQNQPQHF. DNA for the CDR3: TGTGCCAGTAGTATACAACAGCAGAATCAGCCCCAGCATTTT. This rearrangement joins TRBV19 to TRBJ1-5; no clear D. This CDR3 has 14 residues. Between the trimmed V and J ends, which lost 2 bases and 4 bases, there was a span of 9 bases. Germline V gives CDR1 LNHDA, CDR2 SQIVND (reference sequence).

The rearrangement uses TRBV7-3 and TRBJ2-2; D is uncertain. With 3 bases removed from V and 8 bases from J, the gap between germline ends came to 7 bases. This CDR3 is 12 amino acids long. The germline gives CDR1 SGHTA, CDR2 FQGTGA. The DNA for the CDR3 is TGTGCCAGCAGCTTTATGGGAGGGGAGCTGTTTTTT. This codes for CASSFMGGELFF.

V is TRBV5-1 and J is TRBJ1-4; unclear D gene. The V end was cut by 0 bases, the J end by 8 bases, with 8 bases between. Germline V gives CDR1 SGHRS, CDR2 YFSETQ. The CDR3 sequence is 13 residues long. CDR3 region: CASSLVPPEKLFF. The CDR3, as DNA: TGCGCCAGCAGCTTGGTTCCGCCGGAAAAACTGTTTTTT.

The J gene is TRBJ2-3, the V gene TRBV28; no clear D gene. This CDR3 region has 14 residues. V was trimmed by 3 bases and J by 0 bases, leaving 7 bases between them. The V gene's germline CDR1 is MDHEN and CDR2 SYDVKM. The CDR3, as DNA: TGTGCCAGCAGTTTGTTCAGCAGCACAGATACGCAGTATTTT. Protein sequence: CASSLFSSTDTQYF.

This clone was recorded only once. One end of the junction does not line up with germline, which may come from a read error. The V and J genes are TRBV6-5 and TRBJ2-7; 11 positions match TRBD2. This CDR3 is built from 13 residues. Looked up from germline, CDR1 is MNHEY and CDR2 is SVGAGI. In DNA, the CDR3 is TGTGCCAGCAGTTACGCTACTAGCGGGAGATCACACTTC. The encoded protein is CASSYATSGRSHF.

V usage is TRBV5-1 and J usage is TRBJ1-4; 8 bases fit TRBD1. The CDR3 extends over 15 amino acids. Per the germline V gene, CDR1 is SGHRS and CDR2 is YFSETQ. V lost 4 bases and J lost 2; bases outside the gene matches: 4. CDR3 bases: TGCGCCAGCAGCCCCACAGGGGGGACTAATGAAAAACTGTTTTTT. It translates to CASSPTGGTNEKLFF. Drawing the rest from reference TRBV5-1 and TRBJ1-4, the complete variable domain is KAGVTQTPRYLIKTRGQQVTLSCSPISGHRSVSWYQQTPGQGLQFLFEYFSETQRNKGNFPGRFSGRQFSNSRSEMNVSTLELGDSALYLCASSPTGGTNEKLFFGSGTQLSVL.

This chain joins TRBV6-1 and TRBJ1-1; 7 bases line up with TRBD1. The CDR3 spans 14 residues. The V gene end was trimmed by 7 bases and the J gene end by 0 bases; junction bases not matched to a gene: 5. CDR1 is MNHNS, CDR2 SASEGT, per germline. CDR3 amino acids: CASTPDRVNTEAFF. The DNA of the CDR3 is TGTGCCAGCACTCCTGACAGGGTGAACACTGAAGCTTTCTTT.

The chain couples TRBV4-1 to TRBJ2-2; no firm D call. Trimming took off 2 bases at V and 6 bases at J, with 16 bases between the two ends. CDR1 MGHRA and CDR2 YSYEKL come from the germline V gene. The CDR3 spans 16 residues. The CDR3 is CASSQLTDRHAGELFF. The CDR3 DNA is TGCGCCAGCAGCCAACTGACCGACCGCCATGCCGGGGAGCTGTTTTTT.

Here the CDR3 DNA reads TGCAGCGTTGCAGGACTAGCGGGAGTCTACGAGCAGTACTTC. Amino acids: CSVAGLAGVYEQYF. This chain uses TRBV29-1 with TRBJ2-5; the match to TRBD2 covers 13 bases. Matching the DNA end better, TRBJ2-7 makes the J call doubtful. Germline-derived CDR1 and CDR2 are SQVTM and ANQGSEA. This CDR3 contains 14 residues.

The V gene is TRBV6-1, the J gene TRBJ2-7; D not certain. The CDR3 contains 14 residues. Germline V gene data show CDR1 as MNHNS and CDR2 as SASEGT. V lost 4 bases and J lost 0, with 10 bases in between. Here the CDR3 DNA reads TGTGCCAGCAGTGTCGTCAGGAGCTCCTACGAGCAGTACTTC. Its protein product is CASSVVRSSYEQYF.

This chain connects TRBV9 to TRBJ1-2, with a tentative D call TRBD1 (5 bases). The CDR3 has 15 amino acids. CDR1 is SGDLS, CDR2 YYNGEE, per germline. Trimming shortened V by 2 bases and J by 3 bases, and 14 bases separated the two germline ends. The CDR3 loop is CASSVGPGRDYGYTF. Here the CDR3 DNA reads TGTGCCAGCAGCGTCGGTCCAGGGAGGGACTATGGCTACACCTTC.

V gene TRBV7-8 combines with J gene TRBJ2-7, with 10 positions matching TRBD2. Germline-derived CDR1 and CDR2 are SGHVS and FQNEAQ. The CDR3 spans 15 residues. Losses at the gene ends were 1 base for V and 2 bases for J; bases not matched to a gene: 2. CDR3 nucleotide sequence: TGTGCCAGCAGCTTAGTTCTAGCGGGGGCCTACGAGCAGTACTTC. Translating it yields CASSLVLAGAYEQYF.

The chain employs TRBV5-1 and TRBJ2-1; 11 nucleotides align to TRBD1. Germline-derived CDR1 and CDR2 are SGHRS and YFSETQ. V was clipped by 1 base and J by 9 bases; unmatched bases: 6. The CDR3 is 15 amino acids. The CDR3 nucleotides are TGCGCCAGCAGCTTGCCGGGACAGGGGGTGGGTGAGCAGTTCTTC. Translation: CASSLPGQGVGEQFF. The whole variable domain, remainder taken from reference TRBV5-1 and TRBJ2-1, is KAGVTQTPRYLIKTRGQQVTLSCSPISGHRSVSWYQQTPGQGLQFLFEYFSETQRNKGNFPGRFSGRQFSNSRSEMNVSTLELGDSALYLCASSLPGQGVGEQFFGPGTRLTVL.

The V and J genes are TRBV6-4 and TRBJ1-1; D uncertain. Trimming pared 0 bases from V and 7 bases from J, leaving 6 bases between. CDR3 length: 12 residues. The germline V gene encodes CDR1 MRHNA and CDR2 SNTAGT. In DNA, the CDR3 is TGTGCCAGCAGTGACTCCACAGATGAAGCTTTCTTT. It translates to CASSDSTDEAFF.

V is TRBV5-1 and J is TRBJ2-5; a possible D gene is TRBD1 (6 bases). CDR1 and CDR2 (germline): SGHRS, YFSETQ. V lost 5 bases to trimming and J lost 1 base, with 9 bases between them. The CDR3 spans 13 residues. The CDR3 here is CASRQGSQETQYF. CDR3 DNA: TGCGCCAGCAGACAGGGTAGCCAAGAGACCCAGTACTTC.

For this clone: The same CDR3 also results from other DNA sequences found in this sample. CDR3 sequence reads: CSALGPGELFF. CDR3 nucleotides: TGCAGTGCCCTCGGACCCGGGGAGCTGTTTTTT. The V gene is TRBV20-1, the J gene TRBJ2-2; D is undetermined. The CDR3 totals 11 residues. V was clipped by 6 bases and J by 6 bases, with 8 bases between them. Per the germline V gene, CDR1 is DFQATT and CDR2 is SNEGSKA (reference sequence).

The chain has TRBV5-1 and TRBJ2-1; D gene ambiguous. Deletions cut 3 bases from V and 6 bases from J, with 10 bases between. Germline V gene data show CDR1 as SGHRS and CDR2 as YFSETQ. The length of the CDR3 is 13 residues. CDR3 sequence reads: CASSSLMPNEQFF. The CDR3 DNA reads TGCGCCAGCAGCTCCCTAATGCCCAATGAGCAGTTCTTC.